This T cell receptor beta chain was documented in a study of Graves' ophthalmopathy and Graves' hyperthyroidism. Amplification targeted the TCR beta CDR3 regions, with RNA transcripts as the source material. Second-round multiplex PCR came after a first-round RT-PCR that employed HTBI primers. TCRdb ran MiXCR on the multiplex PCR reads and lists one entry per CDR3 protein. Of some 1.1 million distinct CDR3 sequences in the sample, roughly 35% were seen once. Germline V gene lookup returns CDR1 SEHNR and CDR2 FQNEAQ (reference sequence). There are 13 residues in the CDR3. With 4 bases removed from V and 6 bases from J, the gap between germline ends came to 9 bases.

The chain uses TRBV7-9 and TRBJ2-2, with D perhaps assigned TRBD1 or TRBD2 (5 bases each). Sequencing was done on a sample of peripheral blood or thyroid tissue (not recorded which). The clonotype originates from an adult man with Graves' hyperthyroidism. CDR3 DNA sequence: TGTGCCAGCAGCTGGCAGGGAGCCGGGGAGCTGTTTTTT. It encodes CASSWQGAGELFF.